This T cell receptor beta chain appears in the sequencing data of a study of T cells after yellow fever vaccination. Trimming at V came to 3 bases and at J to 7 bases, leaving 5 bases not matched to a gene. Germline V gene sequence: CDR1 MGHRA, CDR2 YSYEKL. This CDR3 contains 14 residues. The sample holds many counts of this clonotype. TCRdb reprocessed the 5' RACE reads via MiXCR and lists one record per CDR3 protein. The sample consists of hundreds of thousands of distinct CDR3 sequences, around 4.9% of them appearing once. Specimen: CD4+ T cells sorted from PBMCs, collected on the day of the yellow fever booster vaccination. The clonotype originates from a man aged 18 to 30 who received the YFV17D yellow fever vaccine. The chain couples TRBV4-1 to TRBJ2-2; 7 bases are shared with TRBD2. Here the CDR3 reads CASSHGGGGGELFF. The CDR3 DNA sequence: TGCGCCAGCAGCCACGGCGGGGGAGGCGGGGAGCTGTTTTTT.